This T cell receptor (beta chain) is from a study of CD8 T cells in ankylosing spondylitis. The study's findings and limits: Earlier reports found some motif variants in synovial fluid and blood in reactive arthritis. Reported data indicate significant enrichment of disease-linked clones within matched ankylosing spondylitis synovial fluid. Disease-linked clones had a CD8+ phenotype and relatively low frequency in peripheral blood.

Quantitative barcoded 5'-RACE was used to prepare TCR beta libraries. TCRdb independently ran MiXCR on the 5' RACE reads; one entry per CDR3 protein. The data contain 300,000 to 350,000 distinct CDR3 sequences, 11% of them singletons. The CDR3 runs 13 residues. CDR1 and CDR2 from the germline V gene are SSHAT and FNYEAQ (reference sequence). This clonotype was seen a few times. Its target is unknown. The chain has TRBV7-7 and TRBJ2-7; 12 nucleotides agree with TRBD2. This receptor was taken from a female donor with ankylosing spondylitis or in good health (not recorded which). The sample taken for sequencing was blood, either unsorted or a sorted T cell fraction (not recorded which). This CDR3 reads CACSSGRGGEQYF. CDR3 in DNA: TGTGCTTGTTCTAGCGGGAGGGGAGGAGAGCAGTACTTC.